Following are 26 T cell receptor beta chains from one sample sequenced in a study of blood T cell repertoires in COVID-19. TCRdb's table, derived via immunoSEQ multiplex PCR, lists solely in-frame clones and lacks some. This table holds approximately 60,000 clones, about 70% found once. The sequenced material came from peripheral blood. The receptor set was obtained from a woman aged 80 or over with acute or convalescent COVID-19.

This clone was observed a handful of times. The chain carries TRBV9 and TRBJ2-2; TRBD2 might be the D (5 bases). V was shortened by 4 bases and J by 0 bases, with 13 bases between the two germline ends. The germline gives CDR1 SGDLS, CDR2 YYNGEE. This CDR3 comprises 16 residues. CDR3 nucleotide sequence: TGTGCCAGCAGCCCCGGGGTGGCCGCGAACACCGGGGAGCTGTTTTTT. It translates to CASSPGVAANTGELFF.

The sample holds a few counts of this clone. The rearrangement uses TRBV7-9 and TRBJ2-7; a possible D gene is TRBD1 (5 bases). The CDR3 is 15 amino acids. Trimming took off 2 bases at V and 5 bases at J, with 16 bases between the two ends. Germline CDR1 reads SEHNR; CDR2 reads FQNEAQ (reference sequence). CDR3: CASSLLGPWGDEQYF. The CDR3 coding sequence is TGTGCCAGCAGCTTACTCGGGCCCTGGGGCGACGAGCAGTACTTC.

The chain couples TRBV5-1 to TRBJ2-3; D is possibly TRBD2 (6 bases). The CDR3 runs 18 residues. Germline lookup yields CDR1 SGHRS and CDR2 YFSETQ. Trimming took off 2 bases at V and 0 bases at J, with 19 bases between the two ends. CDR3 in DNA: TGCGCCAGCAGCTTCAAGGGGTACGGGGGAGGCAGCACAGATACGCAGTATTTT. This translates into CASSFKGYGGGSTDTQYF.

V and J are TRBV7-9 and TRBJ1-3; 9 positions match TRBD1. Per the germline V gene, CDR1 is SEHNR and CDR2 is FQNEAQ (reference sequence). Trimming at V came to 6 bases and at J to 4 bases, leaving 7 bases not matched to a gene. The CDR3 length is 15 residues. In DNA, the CDR3 is TGTGCCAGCAGATCAGACAGGGGGTTAGGAAACACCATATATTTT. It encodes CASRSDRGLGNTIYF.

This clone showed up many times. This rearrangement joins TRBV6-1 to TRBJ1-5; no definite D call. The CDR3 has 16 amino acids. Trimming cost V 0 bases and J 4 bases, with 13 bases left between them. The germline V gene has CDR1 MNHNS and CDR2 SASEGT. The CDR3 DNA reads TGTGCCAGCAGTGAAGCGGCCTCAACCTCTAATCAGCCCCAGCATTTT. Translating gives CASSEAASTSNQPQHF.

The V call is TRBV28, the J call TRBJ1-6, with 12 bases matching TRBD1. Per the germline V gene, CDR1 is MDHEN and CDR2 is SYDVKM. The CDR3 totals 17 residues. V was clipped by 6 bases and J by 7 bases; unmatched bases: 10. CDR3 DNA sequence: TGTGCCAGCAGATCCCCGGGACAGGGGGCAGGGAATTCACCCCTCCACTTT. Translating gives CASRSPGQGAGNSPLHF. The full variable domain, completed using reference TRBV28 and TRBJ1-6, is DVKVTQSSRYLVKRTGEKVFLECVQDMDHENMFWYRQDPGLGLRLIYFSYDVKMKEKGDIPEGYSVSREKKERFSLILESASTNQTSMYLCASRSPGQGAGNSPLHFGNGTRLTVT.

This clone occurred a few times. The chain is built from TRBV7-2 and TRBJ1-2, with 7 nucleotides matching TRBD1. The ends lost 2 bases at V and 6 bases at J; junction bases unmatched: 9. Germline values: CDR1 SGHTA, CDR2 FQGNSA. The CDR3 runs to 15 residues. The CDR3 sequence: CASSLRARGLDGYTF. The CDR3 nucleotides read TGTGCCAGCAGCTTAAGGGCCAGGGGGTTGGATGGCTACACCTTC.

This clone occurred once. The chain combines TRBV7-9 with TRBJ2-1; 9 nucleotides line up with TRBD2. The trim removed 5 bases at V and 7 bases at J, leaving 9 bases unmatched. Germline V lookup: CDR1 SEHNR, CDR2 FQNEAQ (reference sequence). The length of the CDR3 is 15 residues. CDR3 DNA: TGTGCCAGCAGCACCGTGATAGCGGGAGCGAATGAGCAGTTCTTC. It yields the protein CASSTVIAGANEQFF.

The V gene is TRBV9, the J gene TRBJ2-7; D unresolved. The CDR3 is 13 amino acids. Germline CDR1 and CDR2: SGDLS and YYNGEE. V gave up 0 bases and J gave up 3 bases, with 7 bases separating them. The CDR3 is CASSVAQHYEQYF. The CDR3 DNA is TGTGCCAGCAGCGTAGCACAGCACTACGAGCAGTACTTC. Filled out from reference TRBV9 and TRBJ2-7, the complete variable domain reads DSGVTQTPKHLITATGQRVTLRCSPRSGDLSVYWYQQSLDQGLQFLIQYYNGEERAKGNILERFSAQQFPDLHSELNLSSLELGDSALYFCASSVAQHYEQYFGPGTRLTVT.

The chain is built from TRBV29-1 and TRBJ1-1, with 8 bases fitting TRBD1. V was pared by 6 bases and J by 5 bases, with 11 bases of the junction left unmatched. From germline, CDR1 is SQVTM and CDR2 ANQGSEA. The CDR3 contains 14 residues. In DNA, the CDR3 is TGCAGCGTCGTGAAGGACAGGGAGGGAACTGAAGCTTTCTTT. Translating gives CSVVKDREGTEAFF. Full variable domain (remainder filled in from reference TRBV29-1 and TRBJ1-1): SAVISQKPSRDICQRGTSLTIQCQVDSQVTMMFWYRQQPGQSLTLIATANQGSEATYESGFVIDKFPISRPNLTFSTLTVSNMSPEDSSIYLCSVVKDREGTEAFFGQGTRLTVV.

The J gene is TRBJ2-7, the V gene TRBV28; 8 nucleotides line up with TRBD2. Trimming at V came to 4 bases and at J to 3 bases, leaving 14 bases not matched to a gene. CDR3 length: 17 residues. Germline V gene lookup returns CDR1 MDHEN and CDR2 SYDVKM. CDR3 coding DNA: TGTGCCAGCAGTTCTCCCGCTTCGGCGGGGGGCGGCTACGAGCAGTACTTC. Its protein is CASSSPASAGGGYEQYF.

This clone was observed a few times. Written as DNA, the CDR3 is TGTGCCAGCAGCCGTGTCCGGGGGACTGGAAACACCATATATTTT. Protein: CASSRVRGTGNTIYF. The rearrangement uses TRBV5-6 and TRBJ1-3; a possible D gene is TRBD1 (5 bases). CDR1 is SGHDT, CDR2 YYEEEE, per germline. There are 15 residues in the CDR3. V was shortened by 4 bases and J by 2 bases, with 13 bases between the two germline ends.

Turning to this clone: The same CDR3 also results from other DNA sequences found in this sample. The chain employs TRBV13 and TRBJ1-1; possibly TRBD1 for D (6 bases). Germline V lookup: CDR1 PRHDT, CDR2 FYEKMQ (reference sequence). Trimming left V 1 base short and J 4 bases short, with 10 bases between. This CDR3 has 14 amino acids. Here the CDR3 DNA reads TGTGCCAGCAGCTTAGAGGGGGGGGGCACTGAAGCTTTCTTT. Protein sequence: CASSLEGGGTEAFF.

The chain joins TRBV27 to TRBJ2-5; tentatively, D is TRBD1 (8 bases). Trimming pared 8 bases from V and 2 bases from J, leaving 24 bases between. Germline V lookup: CDR1 MNHEY, CDR2 SMNVEV (reference sequence). CDR3 length: 17 amino acids. CDR3 sequence: CASSPGGTGTGQETQYF. Here the CDR3 DNA reads TGTGCCAGCTCTCCCGGGGGGACAGGTACAGGTCAAGAGACCCAGTACTTC.

The CDR3, as DNA: TGTGCCTGGAACACGGTGGGGACTAGCGGGATCGATGAGCAGTTCTTC. Its protein product is CAWNTVGTSGIDEQFF. The chain recombines TRBV30 with TRBJ2-1, with 13 bases that match TRBD2. The CDR3 is made up of 16 amino acids. The germline gives CDR1 GTSNPN, CDR2 SVGIG (reference sequence). The J segment lost 8 bases and the V segment lost 4 bases, leaving 11 bases of the junction unmatched.

This clone was observed at least ten times. The rearrangement joins TRBV11-3 to TRBJ2-2, with D possibly TRBD1 on 5 matching bases. This CDR3 spans 12 amino acids. Germline V lookup: CDR1 SGHNT, CDR2 YENEEA. The ends were cut back, 8 bases at V and 7 bases at J, with 11 bases in the middle. The DNA for the CDR3 is TGTGCCAGCTCAGTGGGGCACGGGGAGCTGTTTTTT. Encoded protein: CASSVGHGELFF.

This chain joins TRBV30 and TRBJ2-6; D is unresolved. Germline assignment: CDR1 GTSNPN and CDR2 SVGIG (reference sequence). This CDR3 region has 13 residues. V was trimmed by 5 bases and J by 4 bases, leaving 9 bases between them. The CDR3 DNA reads as TGTGCCTGGGGCGTCCTCGGGGCCAACGTCCTGACTTTC. It encodes CAWGVLGANVLTF.

DNA of the CDR3: TGTGCCAGTAGTATAACTTCCCTCTACGAGCAGTACTTC. Its translation: CASSITSLYEQYF. This chain uses TRBV19 with TRBJ2-7, with D hard to call. This CDR3 is 13 amino acids long. Germline loops: CDR1 LNHDA, CDR2 SQIVND (reference sequence). Trimming shortened V by 2 bases and J by 3 bases, and 8 bases separated the two germline ends.

The genes are TRBV30 and TRBJ2-7, with 7 bases lining up with TRBD2. CDR3 size: 13 residues. V lost 4 bases to trimming and J lost 2 bases; unmatched junction nucleotides: 5. Germline V gives CDR1 GTSNPN, CDR2 SVGIG (reference sequence). This CDR3 is CAWNVGGTYEQYF. The CDR3 bases are TGTGCCTGGAACGTGGGGGGGACCTACGAGCAGTACTTC.

This clone was detected only a few times. This chain links TRBV5-6 with TRBJ2-7, with 9 nucleotides matching TRBD1. Germline CDR1 reads SGHDT; CDR2 reads YYEEEE. The CDR3 is made up of 14 amino acids. The ends lost 6 bases at V and 3 bases at J; junction bases unmatched: 7. CDR3 residues: CASNRDRVHYEQYF. Here the CDR3 DNA reads TGTGCCAGCAACCGGGACAGGGTCCACTACGAGCAGTACTTC.

The chain couples TRBV1 to TRBJ2-5; the D call of TRBD2 is as the table states it, not checked on the DNA. TRBV1 is recorded as a pseudogene. The CDR3 runs to 15 residues. For the CDR3, the DNA is TGCACCAGCAGCCAAGATAGTAGATGGCAAGAGACCCAGTACTTC. Translating it yields CTSSQDSRWQETQYF.

This rearrangement joins TRBV28 to TRBJ2-7, with D tentatively TRBD1 (6 bases). V lost 5 bases and J lost 2, with 16 bases in between. CDR1 is MDHEN and CDR2 is SYDVKM in the germline V gene. There are 15 residues in the CDR3. CDR3 amino acids: CASSTQGRPPYEQYF. CDR3 sequence (DNA): TGTGCCAGCAGTACACAGGGTCGTCCCCCCTACGAGCAGTACTTC.

The rearrangement joins TRBV4-3 to TRBJ2-7; 7 bases line up with TRBD1. The CDR3 is 15 amino acids. The germline gives CDR1 LGHNA, CDR2 YSLEER. The junction had 10 bases not matched to a gene; V was cut back by 4 bases and J by 4 bases. CDR3 loop: CASSRGQVGLYEQYF. In DNA, the CDR3 is TGCGCCAGCAGCCGCGGACAGGTTGGTTTATACGAGCAGTACTTC.

This clone has a single count. The gene calls are TRBV28 and TRBJ2-7; D perhaps matches TRBD2 (5 bases). V was trimmed by 2 bases and J by 6 bases, leaving 8 bases between them. Germline-derived CDR1 and CDR2 are MDHEN and SYDVKM. This CDR3 is 12 amino acids long. The CDR3 is CASSLEGFEQYF. As DNA, the CDR3 is TGTGCCAGCAGTTTAGAGGGATTCGAGCAGTACTTC. The full variable domain, completed using reference TRBV28 and TRBJ2-7, is DVKVTQSSRYLVKRTGEKVFLECVQDMDHENMFWYRQDPGLGLRLIYFSYDVKMKEKGDIPEGYSVSREKKERFSLILESASTNQTSMYLCASSLEGFEQYFGPGTRLTVT.

This clone was seen just once. This sequence joins TRBV6-5 and TRBJ1-3; TRBD1 aligns across 8 bases. The germline V gene has CDR1 MNHEY and CDR2 SVGAGI. Trimming cost V 6 bases and J 4 bases; bases outside gene matches: 2. This CDR3 has 13 residues. This CDR3 is CASRTGAGNTIYF. For the CDR3, the DNA is TGTGCCAGCAGGACAGGGGCCGGAAACACCATATATTTT.

This chain uses TRBV11-2 with TRBJ2-7, with a tentative D call TRBD2 (5 bases). CDR3 length: 14 amino acids. The V and J ends lost 3 bases and 6 bases respectively, with 15 bases between them. CDR1 is SGHAT and CDR2 is FQNNGV in the germline V gene. CDR3 nucleotide sequence: TGTGCCAGCAGCTTGCTAGCAGAAGGCCTCGAGCAGTACTTC. Translation: CASSLLAEGLEQYF.